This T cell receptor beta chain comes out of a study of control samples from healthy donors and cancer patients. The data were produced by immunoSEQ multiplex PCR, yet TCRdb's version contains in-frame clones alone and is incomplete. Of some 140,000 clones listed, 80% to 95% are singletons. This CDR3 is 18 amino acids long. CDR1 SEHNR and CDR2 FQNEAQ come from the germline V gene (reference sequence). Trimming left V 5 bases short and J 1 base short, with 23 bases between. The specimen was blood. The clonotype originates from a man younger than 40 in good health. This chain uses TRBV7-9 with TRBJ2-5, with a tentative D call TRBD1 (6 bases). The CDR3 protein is CASSKTPLGQISQETQYF. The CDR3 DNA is TGTGCCAGCAGCAAGACACCCCTTGGACAGATATCCCAAGAGACCCAGTACTTC.